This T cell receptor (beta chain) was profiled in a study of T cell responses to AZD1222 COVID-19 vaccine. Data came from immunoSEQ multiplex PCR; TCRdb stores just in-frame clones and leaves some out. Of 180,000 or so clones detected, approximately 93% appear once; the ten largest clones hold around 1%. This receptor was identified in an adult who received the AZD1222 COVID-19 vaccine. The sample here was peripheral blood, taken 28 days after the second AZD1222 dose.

The chain's CDR3 is CASSLGLSSTDTQYF. The CDR3 nucleotides are TGTGCCAGCAGCCTGGGACTTTCTAGCACAGATACGCAGTATTTT. V usage is TRBV3-1 (or the pseudogene TRBV3-2) and J usage is TRBJ2-3, with a weak D call TRBD2 (6 bases). The CDR3 has 15 residues. The germline V and J ends were trimmed by 4 bases and 0 bases, with 11 bases remaining between them. Germline assignment: CDR1 LGHDT and CDR2 YNNKEL (reference sequence).